The 6 T cell receptor beta chains presented below share a single source sample, sequenced in a study of T cell clonotyping in hematopoietic cell transplantation. Sequencing used immunoSEQ multiplex PCR; TCRdb keeps in-frame clones, though not all of them. The sample records approximately 17,000 clones, 90% being singletons. Material: peripheral blood mononuclear cells. The receptors originated from a middle-aged man in good health. Some clones in this sample may be carry-over from other donors' samples.

The chain carries TRBV30 and TRBJ2-6; the D is unclear. Germline CDR1 and CDR2: GTSNPN and SVGIG (reference sequence). CDR3 length: 14 amino acids. Trimming removed 2 bases from V and 1 base from J, with 6 bases in between. This CDR3 reads CAWSLLSGANVLTF. Here the CDR3 DNA reads TGTGCCTGGAGTCTCCTGTCTGGGGCCAACGTCCTGACTTTC.

J is TRBJ2-5 and V is TRBV28; 7 bases line up with TRBD2. The CDR3 is made up of 14 amino acids. Germline-derived CDR1 and CDR2 are MDHEN and SYDVKM. V trimming: 2 bases; J trimming: 5 bases; junction bases outside the gene matches: 5. The CDR3 loop is CASSLGHGGETQYF. In nucleotides, the CDR3 is TGTGCCAGCAGTTTAGGGCACGGGGGGGAGACCCAGTACTTC.

The V gene is TRBV9, the J gene TRBJ2-5; unclear D gene. Germline CDR1 is SGDLS and CDR2 is YYNGEE. V was clipped by 0 bases and J by 5 bases, with 8 bases between them. This CDR3 contains 13 residues. The CDR3 bases are TGTGCCAGCAGCGTAGGCGGCCCGGAGACCCAGTACTTC. Translating it yields CASSVGGPETQYF.

The V gene is TRBV28, the J gene TRBJ1-6; 7 positions agree with TRBD1. After removal of 6 bases from V and 7 bases from J, the junction contained 6 bases not matched to a gene. Germline-derived CDR1 and CDR2 are MDHEN and SYDVKM. The CDR3 covers 14 residues. The CDR3 here is CASRADRENSPLHF. The CDR3 DNA reads TGTGCCAGCAGAGCAGACAGGGAGAATTCACCCCTCCACTTT. The whole variable domain, filled in from reference TRBV28 and TRBJ1-6, reads DVKVTQSSRYLVKRTGEKVFLECVQDMDHENMFWYRQDPGLGLRLIYFSYDVKMKEKGDIPEGYSVSREKKERFSLILESASTNQTSMYLCASRADRENSPLHFGNGTRLTVT.

The chain joins TRBV9 to TRBJ2-7, with D perhaps TRBD2 (5 bases). The CDR3 length is 14 residues. Trimming shortened V by 5 bases and J by 2 bases, and 14 bases separated the two germline ends. Germline lookup yields CDR1 SGDLS and CDR2 YYNGEE. CDR3 in DNA: TGTGCCAGCAGTCGCTCGCCGGGGACCTACGAGCAGTACTTC. Protein product: CASSRSPGTYEQYF. Filled out from reference TRBV9 and TRBJ2-7, the complete variable domain reads DSGVTQTPKHLITATGQRVTLRCSPRSGDLSVYWYQQSLDQGLQFLIQYYNGEERAKGNILERFSAQQFPDLHSELNLSSLELGDSALYFCASSRSPGTYEQYFGPGTRLTVT.

The rearrangement uses TRBV14 and TRBJ1-3, with D hard to call. The V gene lost 4 bases and the J gene lost 0 bases, with 7 bases spanning the gap. The CDR3 contains 14 residues. Germline assignment: CDR1 SGHDN and CDR2 FVKESK. CDR3 loop: CASSRVSSGNTIYF. Here the CDR3 DNA reads TGTGCCAGCAGCCGAGTGAGCTCTGGAAACACCATATATTTT.